This T cell receptor beta chain emerged from a study of shared clonotypes between healthy human individuals. The method was immunoSEQ multiplex PCR; TCRdb's version includes in-frame clones alone and lacks a portion of them. Of some 350,000 clones listed, less than 85% were seen once; the top ten hold about 9.4%. The CDR3 contains 13 residues. The germline V gene has CDR1 MNHEY and CDR2 SVGAGI. V was clipped by 4 bases and J by 12 bases, with 16 bases between them. The sequenced material came from memory CD4+ T cells sorted from blood. Sample subset: CD45RA-negative fraction. The J gene is TRBJ2-1, the V gene TRBV6-5; D possibly corresponds to TRBD2 (5 bases). The source of this sequence is a young man in good health. The CDR3 sequence is CASSSPGGVLQFF. The CDR3 DNA is TGTGCCAGCAGTTCCCCTGGAGGTGTGCTGCAGTTCTTC.